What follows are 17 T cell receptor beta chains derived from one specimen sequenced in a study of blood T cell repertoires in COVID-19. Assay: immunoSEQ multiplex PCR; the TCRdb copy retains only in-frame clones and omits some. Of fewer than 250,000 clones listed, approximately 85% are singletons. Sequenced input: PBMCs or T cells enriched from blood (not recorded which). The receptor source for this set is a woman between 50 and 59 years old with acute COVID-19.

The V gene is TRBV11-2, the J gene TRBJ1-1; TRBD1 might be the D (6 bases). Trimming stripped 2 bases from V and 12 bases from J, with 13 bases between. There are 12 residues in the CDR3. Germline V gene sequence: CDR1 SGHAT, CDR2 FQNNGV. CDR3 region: CASSLNPDSPFF. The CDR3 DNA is TGTGCCAGCAGCTTAAACCCGGACAGCCCTTTCTTT.

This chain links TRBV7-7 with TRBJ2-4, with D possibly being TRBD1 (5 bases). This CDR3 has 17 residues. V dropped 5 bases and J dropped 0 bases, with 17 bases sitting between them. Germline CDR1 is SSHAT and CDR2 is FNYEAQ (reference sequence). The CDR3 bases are TGTGCCAGCAGCCCCTGGACAACTGAATTAGCCAAAAACATTCAGTACTTC. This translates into CASSPWTTELAKNIQYF.

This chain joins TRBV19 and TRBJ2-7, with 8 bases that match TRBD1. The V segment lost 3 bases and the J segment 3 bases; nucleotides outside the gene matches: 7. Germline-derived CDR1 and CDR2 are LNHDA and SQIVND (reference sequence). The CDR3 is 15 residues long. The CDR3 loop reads CASSIPGQVSYEQYF. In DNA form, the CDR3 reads TGTGCCAGTAGTATCCCGGGACAGGTGAGCTACGAGCAGTACTTC.

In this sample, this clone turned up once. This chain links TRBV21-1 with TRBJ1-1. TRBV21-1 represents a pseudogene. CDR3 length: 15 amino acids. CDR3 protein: CASSKARGRVTEAFF. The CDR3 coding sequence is TGTGCCAGCAGCAAAGCTCGGGGTCGGGTCACTGAAGCTTTCTTT.

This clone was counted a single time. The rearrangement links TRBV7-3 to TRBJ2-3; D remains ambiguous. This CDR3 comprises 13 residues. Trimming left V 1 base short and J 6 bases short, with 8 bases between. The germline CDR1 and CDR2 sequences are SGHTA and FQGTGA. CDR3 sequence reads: CASSLNARDTQYF. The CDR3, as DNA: TGTGCCAGCAGCTTAAACGCTCGGGATACGCAGTATTTT.

The CDR3 loop is CASSPPDRVPTDTQYF. CDR3 DNA: TGTGCCAGCAGCCCCCCCGACAGGGTTCCAACAGATACGCAGTATTTT. This chain uses TRBV5-6 with TRBJ2-3, with 7 bases fitting TRBD1. J was trimmed by 3 bases and V by 4 bases; bases with no gene match: 11. The CDR3 contains 16 residues. CDR1 is SGHDT and CDR2 is YYEEEE in the germline V gene.

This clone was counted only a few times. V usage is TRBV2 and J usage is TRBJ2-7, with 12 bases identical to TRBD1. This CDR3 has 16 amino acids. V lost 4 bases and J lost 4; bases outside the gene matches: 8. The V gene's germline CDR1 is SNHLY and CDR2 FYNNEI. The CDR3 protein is CASSAPGQGALYEQYF. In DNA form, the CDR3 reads TGTGCCAGCAGTGCACCGGGACAGGGGGCCCTTTACGAGCAGTACTTC.

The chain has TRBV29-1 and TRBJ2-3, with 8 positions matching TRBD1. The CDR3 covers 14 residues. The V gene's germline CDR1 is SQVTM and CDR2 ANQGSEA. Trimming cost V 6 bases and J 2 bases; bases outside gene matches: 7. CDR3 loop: CSVRQGALTDTQYF. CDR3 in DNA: TGCAGCGTAAGGCAGGGGGCTCTCACAGATACGCAGTATTTT.

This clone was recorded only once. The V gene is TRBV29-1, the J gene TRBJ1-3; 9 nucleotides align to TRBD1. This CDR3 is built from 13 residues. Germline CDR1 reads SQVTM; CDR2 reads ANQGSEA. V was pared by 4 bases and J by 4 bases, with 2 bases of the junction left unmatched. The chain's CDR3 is CSVGTGVGNTIYF. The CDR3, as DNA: TGCAGCGTTGGGACAGGGGTCGGAAACACCATATATTTT.

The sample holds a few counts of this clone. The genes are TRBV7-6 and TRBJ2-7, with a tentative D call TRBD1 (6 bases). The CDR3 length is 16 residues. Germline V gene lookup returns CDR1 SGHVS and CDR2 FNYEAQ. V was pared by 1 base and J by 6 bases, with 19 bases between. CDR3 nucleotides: TGTGCCAGCAGCTTAGTCAGTGGGGGCTTGGTTGTCGAGCAGTACTTC. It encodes CASSLVSGGLVVEQYF.

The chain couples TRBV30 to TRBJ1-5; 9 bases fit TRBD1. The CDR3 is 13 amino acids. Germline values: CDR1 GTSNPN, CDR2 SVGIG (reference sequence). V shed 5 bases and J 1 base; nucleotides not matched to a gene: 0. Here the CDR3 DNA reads TGTGCCTGGGGACAGGGGAGCAATCAGCCCCAGCATTTT. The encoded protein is CAWGQGSNQPQHF.

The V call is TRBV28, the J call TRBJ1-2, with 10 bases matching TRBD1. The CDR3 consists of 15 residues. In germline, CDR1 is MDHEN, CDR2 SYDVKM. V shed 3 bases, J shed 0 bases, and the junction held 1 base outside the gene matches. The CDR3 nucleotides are TGTGCCAGCAGTTTCGACAGGGGGCCTAACTATGGCTACACCTTC. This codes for CASSFDRGPNYGYTF.

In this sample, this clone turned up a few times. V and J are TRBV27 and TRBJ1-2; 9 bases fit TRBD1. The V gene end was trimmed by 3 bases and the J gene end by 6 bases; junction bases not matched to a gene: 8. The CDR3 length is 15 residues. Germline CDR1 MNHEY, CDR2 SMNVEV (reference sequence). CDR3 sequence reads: CASSFRSTGGHGYTF. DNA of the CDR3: TGTGCCAGCAGTTTCCGCAGCACAGGGGGCCATGGCTACACCTTC.

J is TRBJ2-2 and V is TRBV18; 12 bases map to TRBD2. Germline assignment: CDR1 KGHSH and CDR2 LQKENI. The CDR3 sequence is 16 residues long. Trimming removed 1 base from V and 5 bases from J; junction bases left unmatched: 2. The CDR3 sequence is CASSPRLAGETGELFF. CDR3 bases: TGTGCCAGCTCACCACGACTAGCGGGGGAAACCGGGGAGCTGTTTTTT.

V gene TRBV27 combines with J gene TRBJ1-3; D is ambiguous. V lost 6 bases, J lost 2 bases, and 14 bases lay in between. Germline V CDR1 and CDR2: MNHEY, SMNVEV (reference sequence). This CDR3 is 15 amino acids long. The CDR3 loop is CASRASGGTGNTIYF. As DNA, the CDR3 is TGTGCCAGCAGGGCCTCGGGAGGGACTGGAAACACCATATATTTT.

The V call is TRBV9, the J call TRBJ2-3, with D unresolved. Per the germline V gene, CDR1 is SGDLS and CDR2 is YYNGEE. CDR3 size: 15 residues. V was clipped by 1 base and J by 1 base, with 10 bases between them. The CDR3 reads CASSVRSDGTDTQYF. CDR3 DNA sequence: TGTGCCAGCAGCGTAAGGAGCGATGGCACAGATACGCAGTATTTT.

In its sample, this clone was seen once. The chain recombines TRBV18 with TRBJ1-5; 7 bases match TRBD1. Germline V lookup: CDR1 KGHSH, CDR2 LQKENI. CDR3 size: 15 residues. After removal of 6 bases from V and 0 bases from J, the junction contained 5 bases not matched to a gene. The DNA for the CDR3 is TGTGCCAGCTCGCAAGGGACAGATAGCAATCAGCCCCAGCATTTT. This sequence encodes CASSQGTDSNQPQHF. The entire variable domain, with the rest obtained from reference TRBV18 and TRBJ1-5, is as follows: NAGVMQNPRHLVRRRGQEARLRCSPMKGHSHVYWYRQLPEEGLKFMVYLQKENIIDESGMPKERFSAEFPKEGPSILRIQQVVRGDSAAYFCASSQGTDSNQPQHFGDGTRLSIL.